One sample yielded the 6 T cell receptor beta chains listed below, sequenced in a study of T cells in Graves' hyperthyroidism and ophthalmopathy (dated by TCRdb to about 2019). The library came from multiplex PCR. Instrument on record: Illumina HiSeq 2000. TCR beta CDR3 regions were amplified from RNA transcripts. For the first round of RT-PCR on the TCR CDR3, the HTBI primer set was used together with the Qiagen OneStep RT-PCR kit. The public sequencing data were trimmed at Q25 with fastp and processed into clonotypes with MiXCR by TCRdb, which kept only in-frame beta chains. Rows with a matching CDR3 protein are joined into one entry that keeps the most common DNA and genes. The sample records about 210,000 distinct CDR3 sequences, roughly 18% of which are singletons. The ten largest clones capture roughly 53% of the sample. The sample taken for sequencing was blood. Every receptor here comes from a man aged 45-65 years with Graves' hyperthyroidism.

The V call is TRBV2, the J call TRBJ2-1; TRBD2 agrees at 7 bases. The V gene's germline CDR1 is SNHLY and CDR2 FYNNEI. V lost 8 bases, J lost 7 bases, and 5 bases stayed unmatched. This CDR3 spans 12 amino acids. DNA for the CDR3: TGTGCCAGCGGAAGGGAGGGAAATGAGCAGTTCTTC. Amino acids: CASGREGNEQFF.

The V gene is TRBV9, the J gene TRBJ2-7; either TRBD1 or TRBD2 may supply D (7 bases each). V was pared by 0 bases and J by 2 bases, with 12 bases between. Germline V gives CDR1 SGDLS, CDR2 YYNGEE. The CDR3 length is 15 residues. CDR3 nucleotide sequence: TGTGCCAGCAGCGTAGGCCAGGGGGGGACCTACGAGCAGTACTTC. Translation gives CASSVGQGGTYEQYF.

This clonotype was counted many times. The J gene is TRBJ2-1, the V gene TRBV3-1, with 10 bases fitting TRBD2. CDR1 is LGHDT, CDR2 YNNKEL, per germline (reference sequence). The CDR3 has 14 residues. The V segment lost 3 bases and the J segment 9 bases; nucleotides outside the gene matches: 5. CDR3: CASSHPGLAAEQFF. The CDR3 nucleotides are TGTGCCAGCAGCCACCCCGGACTAGCGGCTGAGCAGTTCTTC.

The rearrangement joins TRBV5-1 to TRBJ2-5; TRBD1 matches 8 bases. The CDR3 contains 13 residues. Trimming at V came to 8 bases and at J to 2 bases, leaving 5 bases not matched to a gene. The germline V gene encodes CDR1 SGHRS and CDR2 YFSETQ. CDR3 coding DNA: TGCGCCAGTCGCGGGGACAGGCAAGAGACCCAGTACTTC. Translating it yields CASRGDRQETQYF.

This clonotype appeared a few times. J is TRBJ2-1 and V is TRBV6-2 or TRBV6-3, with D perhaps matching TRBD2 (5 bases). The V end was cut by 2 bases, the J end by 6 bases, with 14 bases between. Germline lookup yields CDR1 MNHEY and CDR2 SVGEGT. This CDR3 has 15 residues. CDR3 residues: CASSYDEDYRNEQFF. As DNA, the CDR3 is TGTGCCAGCAGTTACGATGAAGACTATCGCAATGAGCAGTTCTTC.

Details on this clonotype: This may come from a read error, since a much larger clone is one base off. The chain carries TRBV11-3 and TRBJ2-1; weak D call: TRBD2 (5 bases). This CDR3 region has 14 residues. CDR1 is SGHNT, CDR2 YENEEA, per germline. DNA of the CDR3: TGTGTCAGCAGCCTCGGGAATGACTACAATGAGCAGTTCTTC. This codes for CVSSLGNDYNEQFF. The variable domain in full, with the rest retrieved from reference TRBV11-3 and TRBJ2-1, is EAGVVQSPRYKIIEKKQPVAFWCNPISGHNTLYWYLQNLGQGPELLIRYENEEAVDDSQLPKDRFSAERLKGVDSTLKIQPAELGDSAVYLCVSSLGNDYNEQFFGPGTRLTVL.